What follows are 26 T cell receptor beta chains derived from one specimen sequenced in a study of shared clonotypes between healthy human individuals. Libraries were prepared by immunoSEQ multiplex PCR; TCRdb keeps only in-frame clonotypes and omits some of them. Among 950,000 to 1,300,000 clones, about 77% were seen once, and the ten largest hold around 1.4%. The specimen was memory CD4+ T cells sorted from blood. This sample's subset: CD45RA-negative fraction. The source of these receptors is a man aged 18 to 29 in good health.

This rearrangement joins TRBV6-1 to TRBJ1-2; D possibly corresponds to TRBD1 (5 bases). The CDR3 spans 12 residues. V lost 7 bases and J lost 3, with 9 bases in between. Per the germline V gene, CDR1 is MNHNS and CDR2 is SASEGT. The DNA of the CDR3 is TGTGCCAGCAAAAGAGGGGACTATGGCTACACCTTC. Translated: CASKRGDYGYTF.

The chain joins TRBV6-5 to TRBJ2-7; perhaps D is TRBD1 or TRBD2 (5 bases each). Trimming cost V 0 bases and J 2 bases, with 11 bases left between them. The CDR3 is 15 residues long. Germline V CDR1 and CDR2: MNHEY, SVGAGI. The DNA for the CDR3 is TGTGCCAGCAGTTACTCGAGGGGTGACCCCTACGAGCAGTACTTC. Its translation: CASSYSRGDPYEQYF.

This clone was counted once. Within the sample, other DNA sequences also encode this same CDR3. The gene calls are TRBV5-1 and TRBJ2-3; 12 bases are a match to TRBD2. Per the germline V gene, CDR1 is SGHRS and CDR2 is YFSETQ. The V gene end was trimmed by 0 bases and the J gene end by 1 base; junction bases not matched to a gene: 0. The CDR3 contains 16 residues. CDR3 amino acids: CASSLGLAGGTDTQYF. Here the CDR3 DNA reads TGCGCCAGCAGCTTGGGACTAGCGGGGGGCACAGATACGCAGTATTTT.

CDR3 nucleotides: TGTGCCAGCAGCGCTTTTGGCATTTCTGGAAACACCATATATTTT. It codes for CASSAFGISGNTIYF. The chain recombines TRBV5-4 with TRBJ1-3; D not certain. With 4 bases removed from V and 1 base from J, the gap between germline ends came to 12 bases. CDR3 length: 15 residues. Germline values: CDR1 SGHNT, CDR2 YYREEE (reference sequence). The full variable domain, with the rest looked up from reference TRBV5-4 and TRBJ1-3, is ETGVTQSPTHLIKTRGQQVTLRCSSQSGHNTVSWYQQALGQGPQFIFQYYREEENGRGNFPPRFSGLQFPNYSSELNVNALELDDSALYLCASSAFGISGNTIYFGEGSWLTVV.

The genes are TRBV4-3 and TRBJ2-6; the D gene is possibly TRBD2 (5 bases). The CDR3 contains 17 residues. Trimming removed 0 bases from V and 0 bases from J, with 9 bases in between. Germline V lookup: CDR1 LGHNA, CDR2 YSLEER. CDR3 sequence: CASSQDRGSSGANVLTF. The CDR3 bases are TGCGCCAGCAGCCAAGATCGAGGGAGCTCTGGGGCCAACGTCCTGACTTTC.

The chain combines TRBV18 with TRBJ2-3, with 8 bases fitting TRBD2. Germline CDR1 KGHSH, CDR2 LQKENI. This CDR3 is built from 18 residues. Unmatched junction bases numbered 11, after V lost 2 bases and J lost 1 base. CDR3 DNA: TGTGCCAGCTCACCATATGGCGGGGGGACTACCGGCACAGATACGCAGTATTTT. This sequence encodes CASSPYGGGTTGTDTQYF.

The chain is built from TRBV25-1 and TRBJ1-2, with 8 bases matching TRBD1. Germline V gene sequence: CDR1 MGHDK, CDR2 SYGVNS. This CDR3 is 15 amino acids long. Losses at the gene ends were 6 bases for V and 5 bases for J; bases not matched to a gene: 11. CDR3 residues: CASSADGQGRYGYTF. The CDR3 coding sequence is TGTGCCAGCAGCGCAGACGGACAGGGAAGATATGGCTACACCTTC.

The genes are TRBV5-1 and TRBJ2-1; the match to TRBD1 covers 7 bases. This CDR3 has 12 amino acids. Germline V CDR1 and CDR2: SGHRS, YFSETQ. With 1 base clipped from V and 8 bases from J, the junction kept 0 bases outside the gene matches. The CDR3 sequence is CASSLRGHEQFF. The CDR3 DNA reads TGCGCCAGCAGCTTGAGGGGGCATGAGCAGTTCTTC.

V usage is TRBV5-1 and J usage is TRBJ1-1; D might be TRBD1 (5 bases). Germline assignment: CDR1 SGHRS and CDR2 YFSETQ. V was clipped by 4 bases and J by 0 bases, with 10 bases between them. The CDR3 consists of 14 residues. For the CDR3, the DNA is TGCGCCAGCAGCCGGGGGGATATGAACACTGAAGCTTTCTTT. Protein: CASSRGDMNTEAFF. Based on the CDR3 plus reference TRBV5-1 and TRBJ1-1, the full variable domain is KAGVTQTPRYLIKTRGQQVTLSCSPISGHRSVSWYQQTPGQGLQFLFEYFSETQRNKGNFPGRFSGRQFSNSRSEMNVSTLELGDSALYLCASSRGDMNTEAFFGQGTRLTVV.

The chain combines TRBV7-2 with TRBJ2-2; TRBD1 aligns across 8 bases. The trim removed 3 bases at V and 5 bases at J, leaving 2 bases unmatched. Germline V gives CDR1 SGHTA, CDR2 FQGNSA. The CDR3 loop spans 14 amino acids. The CDR3 region is CASSFQGATGELFF. CDR3 DNA sequence: TGTGCCAGCAGCTTTCAGGGGGCTACCGGGGAGCTGTTTTTT.

V usage is TRBV2 and J usage is TRBJ2-2; 12 bases map to TRBD2. The CDR3 extends over 15 amino acids. Per germline, CDR1 SNHLY and CDR2 FYNNEI. V trimming: 8 bases; J trimming: 5 bases; junction bases outside the gene matches: 6. DNA of the CDR3: TGTGCCAGCGCGGACGGACTAGCGGGGACCGGGGAGCTGTTTTTT. This encodes CASADGLAGTGELFF.

The CDR3 region is CASKYASTDTQYF. The CDR3, as DNA: TGTGCCAGCAAGTACGCTAGCACAGATACGCAGTATTTT. This sequence joins TRBV27 and TRBJ2-3; D gene unclear. V lost 7 bases and J 0 bases, leaving 8 bases between the germline ends. Looked up from germline, CDR1 is MNHEY and CDR2 is SMNVEV (reference sequence). The CDR3 runs 13 residues.

V gene TRBV18 combines with J gene TRBJ1-4; unclear D gene. The V gene lost 6 bases and the J gene lost 0 bases, with 14 bases spanning the gap. This CDR3 is built from 16 residues. In germline, CDR1 is KGHSH, CDR2 LQKENI. DNA for the CDR3: TGTGCCAGCTCTCTTATGGGGTCAGCAACTAATGAAAAACTGTTTTTT. Translated: CASSLMGSATNEKLFF.

In regard to this clone: Other DNA sequences within the sample encode an identical CDR3. V usage is TRBV7-2 and J usage is TRBJ1-6; 7 bases are shared with TRBD1. Germline loops: CDR1 SGHTA, CDR2 FQGNSA. CDR3 length equals 14 residues. After removal of 4 bases from V and 4 bases from J, the junction contained 1 base not matched to a gene. CDR3 sequence (DNA): TGTGCCAGCAGCTCGGGACAGTATAATTCACCCCTCCACTTT. Protein: CASSSGQYNSPLHF.

V usage is TRBV2 and J usage is TRBJ2-3; a weak D match, TRBD2 (7 bases). V dropped 7 bases and J dropped 0 bases, with 14 bases sitting between them. Per the germline V gene, CDR1 is SNHLY and CDR2 is FYNNEI. The CDR3 runs to 15 residues. The DNA of the CDR3 is TGTGCCAGCACCGGGGGGCTGGTGAGCACAGATACGCAGTATTTT. The encoded protein is CASTGGLVSTDTQYF.

About this clone: The sample holds other DNA sequences that translate to the same CDR3. The V call is TRBV18, the J call TRBJ2-5; D ambiguous. V lost 3 bases and J 5 bases, leaving 7 bases between the germline ends. This CDR3 has 12 residues. CDR1 and CDR2 from the germline V gene are KGHSH and LQKENI. CDR3 in DNA: TGTGCCAGCTCACCGTCCCGTGAGACCCAGTACTTC. Protein product: CASSPSRETQYF.

This clone showed up just a few times. The chain combines TRBV27 with TRBJ2-1; 13 bases fit TRBD2. Per germline, CDR1 MNHEY and CDR2 SMNVEV (reference sequence). V lost 5 bases, J lost 12 bases, and 13 bases stayed unmatched. The length of the CDR3 is 16 residues. This CDR3 reads CASSPSRTSGRLRQFF. The CDR3 nucleotides read TGTGCCAGCAGTCCCTCAAGGACTAGCGGGAGACTCCGGCAGTTCTTC.

The gene calls are TRBV9 and TRBJ2-5, with 8 bases identical to TRBD2. This CDR3 spans 14 amino acids. Germline V lookup: CDR1 SGDLS, CDR2 YYNGEE. With V trimmed by 2 bases and J by 5 bases, 5 bases remained unmatched. CDR3 in DNA: TGTGCCAGCAGCGTTTCCAGCGGGAGTGAGACCCAGTACTTC. It translates to CASSVSSGSETQYF.

In its sample, this clone was seen a few times. The chain is built from TRBV5-1 and TRBJ1-5; D perhaps matches TRBD1 (6 bases). The germline V gene encodes CDR1 SGHRS and CDR2 YFSETQ. Trimming took off 5 bases at V and 4 bases at J, with 13 bases between the two ends. The CDR3 sequence is 14 residues long. CDR3 coding DNA: TGCGCCAGCAGTCCGGACACAGGGAATCAGCCCCAGCATTTT. It yields the protein CASSPDTGNQPQHF.

The chain carries TRBV7-6 and TRBJ2-6, with D unresolved. Germline V gives CDR1 SGHVS, CDR2 FNYEAQ. The CDR3 totals 14 residues. V was clipped by 8 bases and J by 0 bases, with 8 bases between them. CDR3 sequence (DNA): TGTGCCAGCTCCGGCCGCTCTGGGGCCAACGTCCTGACTTTC. Protein product: CASSGRSGANVLTF.

The table lists this clone with a count of one. This chain connects TRBV9 to TRBJ2-5; 11 bases agree with TRBD1. The CDR3 consists of 13 residues. Germline V gives CDR1 SGDLS, CDR2 YYNGEE. Germline trimming cut 6 bases from V and 7 bases from J; bases unmatched to any gene: 5. This chain's CDR3 is CASTGGTGGTQYF. The CDR3 DNA is TGTGCCAGCACCGGTGGGACAGGGGGGACCCAGTACTTC.

The chain uses TRBV14 and TRBJ1-6; possible D gene TRBD1, 5 bases. V lost 4 bases and J 9 bases, leaving 13 bases between the germline ends. CDR3 length: 14 amino acids. From germline, CDR1 is SGHDN and CDR2 FVKESK. Here the CDR3 DNA reads TGTGCCAGCAGCCCTCAGGGTGGGGGTTCACCCCTCCACTTT. This codes for CASSPQGGGSPLHF.

The rearrangement joins TRBV7-9 to TRBJ2-3, with D tentatively TRBD2 (7 bases). Trimming left V 5 bases short and J 0 bases short, with 15 bases between. CDR3 size: 16 residues. The V gene's germline CDR1 is SEHNR and CDR2 FQNEAQ (reference sequence). The CDR3 spells CASSARGATSTDTQYF. The DNA for the CDR3 is TGTGCCAGCAGCGCCCGGGGGGCCACTAGCACAGATACGCAGTATTTT. Complete variable domain (other parts from reference TRBV7-9 and TRBJ2-3): DTGVSQNPRHKITKRGQNVTFRCDPISEHNRLYWYRQTLGQGPEFLTYFQNEAQLEKSRLLSDRFSAERPKGSFSTLEIQRTEQGDSAMYLCASSARGATSTDTQYFGPGTRLTVL.

J is TRBJ1-2 and V is TRBV7-8; 8 bases agree with TRBD1. J lost 1 base, V lost 6 bases, and 19 bases had no gene match. Germline V lookup: CDR1 SGHVS, CDR2 FQNEAQ. CDR3 length: 19 amino acids. CDR3 region: CASREKRYWDRTNNYGYTF. The CDR3 bases are TGTGCCAGCAGGGAAAAGAGGTATTGGGACAGGACCAATAACTATGGCTACACCTTC.

V usage is TRBV5-1 and J usage is TRBJ2-3, with TRBD1 matching over 11 bases. Germline lookup yields CDR1 SGHRS and CDR2 YFSETQ. The CDR3 consists of 17 residues. V dropped 0 bases and J dropped 4; count of bases not matched to a gene: 7. CDR3 residues: CASSLGLGQGVPDTQYF. The CDR3, as DNA: TGCGCCAGCAGCTTGGGCCTGGGACAGGGGGTCCCAGATACGCAGTATTTT.

CDR3: CASSPVRGDTEAFF. DNA of the CDR3: TGTGCCAGCAGCCCCGTAAGGGGAGATACTGAAGCTTTCTTT. The chain employs TRBV5-4 and TRBJ1-1; TRBD1 might be the D (5 bases). This CDR3 spans 14 amino acids. Germline V lookup: CDR1 SGHNT, CDR2 YYREEE (reference sequence). The germline V and J ends were trimmed by 4 bases and 5 bases, with 15 bases remaining between them.